The 25 T cell receptor beta chains below come from one sample, sequenced in a study of spatial heterogeneity in lung cancer. The study's findings and limits: Counts of expanded intratumoral alpha and beta TCRs tracked tumor mutation counts.

Their antigens remain unidentified. From the 5' RACE reads, TCRdb called clonotypes with MiXCR, one entry per CDR3 protein. The sample lists over 8,500 distinct CDR3 sequences, roughly 5% seen once, with around 12% in the top ten. The sample's time point: sample taken at primary tumor resection. The specimen comprised lung tumor tissue, sampled at surgery. These receptors all come from a male donor with early-stage non-small cell lung cancer.

The table lists this clonotype with many counts. The size of this beta chain means little, since it is a stray read in a library made for alpha chains. The chain carries TRBV19 and TRBJ2-2; D ambiguous. V lost 3 bases and J 7 bases, leaving 9 bases between the germline ends. Germline V gene data show CDR1 as LNHDA and CDR2 as SQIVND (reference sequence). This CDR3 comprises 13 residues. Here the CDR3 DNA reads TGTGCCAGTAGTATTTGGGGAAACGGGGAGCTGTTTTTT. Its translation: CASSIWGNGELFF.

This clonotype was seen repeatedly, ten times or more. This beta chain was picked up by a library intended for alpha chains and is off target, so its count carries little meaning. The V gene is TRBV2, the J gene TRBJ2-3; 8 nucleotides line up with TRBD2. Germline loops: CDR1 SNHLY, CDR2 FYNNEI. This CDR3 region has 16 residues. Trimming at V came to 3 bases and at J to 1 base, leaving 6 bases not matched to a gene. The CDR3 loop reads CASSEFWRGGTDTQYF. As DNA, the CDR3 is TGTGCCAGCAGTGAGTTCTGGCGGGGGGGCACAGATACGCAGTATTTT.

The table lists this clonotype with many counts. Within a library made for alpha chains, this beta chain is off target, and its count is uninformative. V gene TRBV18 combines with J gene TRBJ1-1; D is undetermined. The CDR3 totals 14 residues. V was trimmed by 0 bases and J by 0 bases, leaving 5 bases between them. CDR1 is KGHSH, CDR2 LQKENI, per germline. The DNA for the CDR3 is TGTGCCAGCTCACCACCAGGGATGAACACTGAAGCTTTCTTT. Its protein product is CASSPPGMNTEAFF.

This clonotype appeared many times. As an off-target read in a library built for alpha chains, this beta chain has a frequency of little significance. The chain couples TRBV10-3 to TRBJ1-2; no clear D gene. The CDR3 has 18 residues. V lost 2 bases and J 6 bases, leaving 25 bases between the germline ends. From germline, CDR1 is ENHRY and CDR2 SYGVKD. CDR3 sequence reads: CAISETPQVRAIGDGYTF. The CDR3 nucleotides are TGTGCCATCAGTGAGACCCCGCAGGTACGGGCCATCGGGGATGGCTACACCTTC.

The table lists this clonotype with many counts. In a library made to pick up alpha chains, this beta chain is a stray read with a size that means little. The chain carries TRBV9 and TRBJ1-6; D may be TRBD1 (5 bases). CDR3 length: 15 residues. The V end lost 3 bases, the J end lost 7 bases, and 14 bases lay between the germline ends. The V gene's germline CDR1 is SGDLS and CDR2 YYNGEE. CDR3 DNA: TGTGCCAGCAGCGATCAGGGTGGAGGGAATTCACCCCTCCACTTT. Residues: CASSDQGGGNSPLHF. The variable domain in full, completed from reference TRBV9 and TRBJ1-6, reads DSGVTQTPKHLITATGQRVTLRCSPRSGDLSVYWYQQSLDQGLQFLIQYYNGEERAKGNILERFSAQQFPDLHSELNLSSLELGDSALYFCASSDQGGGNSPLHFGNGTRLTVT.

This clonotype was picked up many times. This beta chain is an unintended read in a library built for alpha chains; its size means little. V usage is TRBV5-1 and J usage is TRBJ2-3; D is ambiguous. Trimming removed 5 bases from V and 4 bases from J, with 11 bases in between. This CDR3 has 13 residues. Germline loops: CDR1 SGHRS, CDR2 YFSETQ. The CDR3 protein is CASRVPPSDTQYF. The CDR3 DNA sequence: TGCGCCAGCAGGGTCCCGCCGTCAGATACGCAGTATTTT.

Ten or more counts support this clonotype. This beta chain turned up in a library designed for alpha chains; as an off-target read, its abundance says little. The rearrangement links TRBV24-1 to TRBJ2-1; TRBD1 matches 9 bases. The CDR3 is 16 amino acids. CDR1 and CDR2 (germline): KGHDR, SFDVKD. With 3 bases clipped from V and 3 bases from J, the junction kept 5 bases outside the gene matches. The CDR3 region is CATSDRNRGHYNEQFF. The DNA for the CDR3 is TGTGCCACCAGTGATAGAAACAGGGGGCACTACAATGAGCAGTTCTTC.

Regarding this clonotype: A much larger clone lies one base from this, so it may be a read error. In this CDR3 the conserved last residue, phenylalanine or tryptophan, is missing, so a read error is likely. The size of this beta chain means little, since it is a stray read in a library made for alpha chains. The chain employs TRBV20-1 and TRBJ2-7, with D perhaps given as TRBD1 or TRBD2 (5 bases each). Between the trimmed V and J ends, which lost 0 bases and 1 base, there was a span of 13 bases. CDR1 and CDR2 (germline): DFQATT, SNEGSKA (reference sequence). The CDR3 runs to 15 residues. The CDR3 nucleotides read TGCAGTGCTAGAGATCGGAGACAGCGGTCCTACGAGCAGTACTCC. Translating it yields CSARDRRQRSYEQYS.

Ten or more counts support this clonotype. Since it is a stray read in a library aimed at alpha chains, this beta chain has a size that is not meaningful. The V and J genes are TRBV13 and TRBJ2-1; 7 nucleotides match TRBD2. This CDR3 spans 16 amino acids. In germline, CDR1 is PRHDT, CDR2 FYEKMQ (reference sequence). Losses at the gene ends were 1 base for V and 6 bases for J; bases not matched to a gene: 9. This CDR3 is CASSLAPAGPTNEQFF. As DNA, the CDR3 is TGTGCCAGCAGCTTAGCCCCAGCGGGGCCCACCAATGAGCAGTTCTTC.

Many counts were recorded for this clonotype. A library made for alpha chains picked up this beta chain off target, so its size means little. V and J are TRBV20-1 and TRBJ1-1; perhaps TRBD1 as D (5 bases). This CDR3 region has 12 residues. Trimming removed 3 bases from V and 6 bases from J, with 11 bases in between. Germline lookup yields CDR1 DFQATT and CDR2 SNEGSKA (reference sequence). CDR3 region: CSASRRDSEAFF. The CDR3 coding sequence is TGCAGTGCTAGTCGCAGGGACTCTGAAGCTTTCTTT.

Of note for this clonotype: Since the library was made to target alpha chains, this beta chain is a stray read and its abundance is not meaningful. This chain uses TRBV20-1 with TRBJ2-7; TRBD1 agrees at 7 bases. J was trimmed by 0 bases and V by 3 bases; bases with no gene match: 5. Germline lookup yields CDR1 DFQATT and CDR2 SNEGSKA (reference sequence). CDR3 length equals 14 residues. CDR3 sequence reads: CSASKGANSYEQYF. CDR3 in DNA: TGCAGTGCTAGTAAGGGGGCGAACTCCTACGAGCAGTACTTC.

This clonotype was picked up many times. For a library built for alpha chains, this beta chain is a stray read; little rests on its size. The gene calls are TRBV11-2 and TRBJ1-3; 8 positions agree with TRBD1. V lost 1 base, J lost 5 bases, and 7 bases stayed unmatched. The CDR3 extends over 16 amino acids. In germline, CDR1 is SGHAT, CDR2 FQNNGV. The CDR3 protein is CASSLAGTGSRNTIYF. The CDR3 region has the DNA TGTGCCAGCAGCTTAGCCGGGACAGGCAGCAGAAACACCATATATTTT.

In this sample, this clonotype turned up many times. Little can be read into the size of this beta chain, an off-target read in a library designed for alpha chains. The chain's CDR3 is CASSQALAGLGEQFF. In DNA form, the CDR3 reads TGTGCCAGCAGCCAAGCACTAGCGGGACTTGGTGAGCAGTTCTTC. The genes are TRBV3-1 and TRBJ2-1, with 10 bases identical to TRBD2. The CDR3 contains 15 residues. From germline, CDR1 is LGHDT and CDR2 YNNKEL (reference sequence). After removal of 1 base from V and 9 bases from J, the junction contained 6 bases not matched to a gene.

This clonotype showed up just a few times. A library made for alpha chains picked up this beta chain off target, so its size means little. The V gene is TRBV7-2, the J gene TRBJ2-5; a weak D match, TRBD1 (5 bases). The V end lost 5 bases, the J end lost 4 bases, and 5 bases lay between the germline ends. Germline lookup yields CDR1 SGHTA and CDR2 FQGNSA. The CDR3 has 11 residues. CDR3 bases: TGTGCCAGCAGCACAGGAGAGACCCAGTACTTC. This encodes CASSTGETQYF.

Note on this clonotype: Since the library was made to target alpha chains, this beta chain is a stray read and its abundance is not meaningful. For the CDR3, the DNA is TGTGCCAGCAGCCAAGTCCCTCCCGCTAGGGCTAATGAGCAGTTCTTC. Its translation is CASSQVPPARANEQFF. V usage is TRBV3-2 and J usage is TRBJ2-1; the table assigns TRBD2, which was not confirmed against the DNA. TRBV3-2 is deemed a pseudogene. CDR3 length: 16 amino acids.

This clonotype was counted at least ten times. With the library built for alpha chains, this beta chain is off target and its frequency is not meaningful. The J gene is TRBJ2-2, the V gene TRBV6-6; 8 bases agree with TRBD1. This CDR3 spans 15 amino acids. V shed 3 bases and J 7 bases; nucleotides not matched to a gene: 7. Germline loops: CDR1 MNHNY, CDR2 SVGAGI (reference sequence). CDR3 protein: CASSYVKGTGGELFF. CDR3 nucleotide sequence: TGTGCCAGCAGTTATGTGAAGGGGACAGGCGGGGAGCTGTTTTTT.

Within the sample, this clonotype is medium-sized (0.01 to 0.1%). This beta chain represents an off-target read in a library built for alpha chains; its size is of limited meaning. This sequence joins TRBV5-4 and TRBJ1-4, with a tentative D call TRBD1 (6 bases). The CDR3 extends over 15 amino acids. Trimming stripped 4 bases from V and 3 bases from J, with 13 bases between. Per the germline V gene, CDR1 is SGHNT and CDR2 is YYREEE (reference sequence). The CDR3 DNA reads as TGTGCCAGCAGCCTGAGGGGGGGCTCTAATGAAAAACTGTTTTTT. Its protein product is CASSLRGGSNEKLFF.

This clonotype is medium-sized within its sample. Since it is a stray read in a library aimed at alpha chains, this beta chain has a size that is not meaningful. V is TRBV20-1 and J is TRBJ1-1; maybe TRBD1 (6 bases). CDR3 length: 12 residues. CDR1 and CDR2 (germline): DFQATT, SNEGSKA (reference sequence). The V and J ends lost 6 bases and 4 bases respectively, with 12 bases between them. The chain's CDR3 is CSAPSGATEAFF. The DNA for the CDR3 is TGCAGTGCACCGTCGGGGGCCACTGAAGCTTTCTTT.

This clonotype occurred many times. Being off target in a library aimed at alpha chains, this beta chain has a size of little meaning. This chain uses TRBV20-1 with TRBJ2-3, with 9 bases matching TRBD2. V lost 4 bases to trimming and J lost 4 bases; unmatched junction nucleotides: 3. CDR3 length equals 13 residues. Germline-derived CDR1 and CDR2 are DFQATT and SNEGSKA (reference sequence). The CDR3 region has the DNA TGCAGTGCTACGACTAGCGGCCCAGATACGCAGTATTTT. This sequence encodes CSATTSGPDTQYF.

Ten or more counts support this clonotype. A library made for alpha chains picked up this beta chain off target, so its size means little. The V call is TRBV28, the J call TRBJ1-2, with a weak D call TRBD1 (6 bases). Germline V gene data show CDR1 as MDHEN and CDR2 as SYDVKM. Trimming pared 5 bases from V and 1 base from J, leaving 11 bases between. This CDR3 is built from 14 residues. The CDR3 DNA follows: TGTGCCAGCAGTACAGGGCCCGATAACTATGGCTACACCTTC. Translated: CASSTGPDNYGYTF.

In its sample, this clonotype was seen many times. This beta chain lies outside the target of a library built for alpha chains; its clone size means little. The rearrangement links TRBV7-9 to TRBJ2-2, with 8 bases aligning to TRBD1. CDR3 size: 15 residues. V lost 6 bases to trimming and J lost 3 bases; unmatched junction nucleotides: 6. Germline CDR1 is SEHNR and CDR2 is FQNEAQ (reference sequence). The CDR3 region has the DNA TGTGCCAGCAGTCCCTCAGGGGGCTACACCGGGGAGCTGTTTTTT. Translated: CASSPSGGYTGELFF.

At least ten counts were recorded for this clonotype. This beta chain was picked up by a library intended for alpha chains and is off target, so its count carries little meaning. This rearrangement joins TRBV4-1 to TRBJ1-2, with TRBD1 matching 11 bases. Germline V CDR1 and CDR2: MGHRA, YSYEKL. V gave up 0 bases and J gave up 6 bases; unmatched junction bases: 6. This CDR3 spans 16 amino acids. The CDR3 nucleotides are TGCGCCAGCAGCCAAGATCGGACAGGGGGCAGGAATGGCTACACCTTC. This translates into CASSQDRTGGRNGYTF.

This clonotype has at least ten counts. A library prepared for alpha chains yielded this beta chain as an off-target read; its size is of little meaning. The rearrangement uses TRBV20-1 and TRBJ1-1, with D uncertain. The germline gives CDR1 DFQATT, CDR2 SNEGSKA (reference sequence). The CDR3 has 15 residues. V lost 1 base, J lost 0 bases, and 12 bases lay in between. CDR3 nucleotide sequence: TGCAGTGCTAGAGCGACCCCCGGTATGAACACTGAAGCTTTCTTT. It encodes CSARATPGMNTEAFF.

The table lists this clonotype with many counts. This beta chain is off target for a library built for alpha chains, so its abundance means little. The chain links TRBV5-1 to TRBJ2-2; perhaps TRBD1 as D (6 bases). The CDR3 runs 16 residues. Germline V gives CDR1 SGHRS, CDR2 YFSETQ. V dropped 2 bases and J dropped 0 bases, with 11 bases sitting between them. The DNA of the CDR3 is TGCGCCAGCAGCTTACACAGGGTGCCGAACACCGGGGAGCTGTTTTTT. Amino acids: CASSLHRVPNTGELFF.

A note on this clonotype: This may be a read error, as it is one base from a much larger clone. A library prepared for alpha chains yielded this beta chain as an off-target read; its size is of little meaning. This chain links TRBV7-2 with TRBJ2-1; a weak D match, TRBD1 (7 bases). Germline-derived CDR1 and CDR2 are SGHTA and FQGNSA. This CDR3 spans 15 amino acids. The CDR3 spells CVSTNQGGSYNEQFF. CDR3 coding DNA: TGTGTCAGCACCAACCAGGGGGGTTCCTACAATGAGCAGTTCTTC.